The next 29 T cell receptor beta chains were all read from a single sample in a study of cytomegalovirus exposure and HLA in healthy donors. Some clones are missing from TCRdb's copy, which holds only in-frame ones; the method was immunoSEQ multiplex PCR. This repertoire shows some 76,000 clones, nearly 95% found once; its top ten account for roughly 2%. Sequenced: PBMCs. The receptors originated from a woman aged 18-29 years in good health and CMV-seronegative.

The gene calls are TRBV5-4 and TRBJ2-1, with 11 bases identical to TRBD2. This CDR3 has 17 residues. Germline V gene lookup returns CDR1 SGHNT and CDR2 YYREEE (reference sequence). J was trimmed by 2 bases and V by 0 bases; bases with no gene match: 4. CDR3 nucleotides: TGTGCCAGCAGCTTGGCGGCTAGCGGGGGGACCTACAATGAGCAGTTCTTC. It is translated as CASSLAASGGTYNEQFF.

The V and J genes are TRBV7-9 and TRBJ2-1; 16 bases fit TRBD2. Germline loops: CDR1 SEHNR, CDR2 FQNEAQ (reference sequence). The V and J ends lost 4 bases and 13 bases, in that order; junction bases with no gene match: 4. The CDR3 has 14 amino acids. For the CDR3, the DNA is TGTGCCAGCAGCTCGGGACTAGCGGGGGGGCCTCAGTTCTTC. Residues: CASSSGLAGGPQFF.

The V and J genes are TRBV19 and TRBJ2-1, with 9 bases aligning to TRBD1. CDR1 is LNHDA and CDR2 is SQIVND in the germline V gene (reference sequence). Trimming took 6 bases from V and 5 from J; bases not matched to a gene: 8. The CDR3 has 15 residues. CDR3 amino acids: CASSPLGQGHNEQFF. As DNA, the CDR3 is TGTGCCAGTAGCCCTCTGGGACAGGGTCACAATGAGCAGTTCTTC.

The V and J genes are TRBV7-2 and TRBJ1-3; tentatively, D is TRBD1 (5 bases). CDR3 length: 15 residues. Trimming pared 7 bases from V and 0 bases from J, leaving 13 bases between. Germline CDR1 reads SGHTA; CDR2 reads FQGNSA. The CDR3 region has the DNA TGTGCCAGCACCCCAGGGTACTCCTCTGGAAACACCATATATTTT. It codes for CASTPGYSSGNTIYF.

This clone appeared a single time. DNA for the CDR3: TGTGCCAGCAAAGGACAGGGGAACTATGGCTACACCTTC. This codes for CASKGQGNYGYTF. The chain links TRBV11-2 to TRBJ1-2, with TRBD1 matching over 9 bases. Germline CDR1 SGHAT, CDR2 FQNNGV. CDR3 length: 13 amino acids. V was pared by 7 bases and J by 2 bases, with 2 bases of the junction left unmatched.

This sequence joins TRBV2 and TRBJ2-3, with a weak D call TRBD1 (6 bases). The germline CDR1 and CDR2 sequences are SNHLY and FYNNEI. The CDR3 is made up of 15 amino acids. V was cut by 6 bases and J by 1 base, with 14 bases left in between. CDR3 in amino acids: CASRKGHQGTDTQYF. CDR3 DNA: TGTGCCAGCAGGAAGGGACACCAGGGCACAGATACGCAGTATTTT.

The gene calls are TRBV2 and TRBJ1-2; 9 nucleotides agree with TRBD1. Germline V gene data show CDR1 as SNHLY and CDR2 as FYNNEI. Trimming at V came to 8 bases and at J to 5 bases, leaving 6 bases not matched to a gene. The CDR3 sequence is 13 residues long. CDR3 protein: CASPTGGWYGYTF. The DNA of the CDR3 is TGTGCCAGCCCCACAGGGGGCTGGTATGGCTACACCTTC. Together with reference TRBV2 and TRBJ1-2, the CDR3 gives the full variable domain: EPEVTQTPSHQVTQMGQEVILRCVPISNHLYFYWYRQILGQKVEFLVSFYNNEISEKSEIFDDQFSVERPDGSNFTLKIRSTKLEDSAMYFCASPTGGWYGYTFGSGTRLTVV.

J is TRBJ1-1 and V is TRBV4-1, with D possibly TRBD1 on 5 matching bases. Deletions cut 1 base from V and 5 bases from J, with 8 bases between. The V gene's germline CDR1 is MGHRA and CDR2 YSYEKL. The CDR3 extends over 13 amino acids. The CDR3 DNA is TGCGCCAGCAGCCAAGTGGGGGGGACTGAAGCTTTCTTT. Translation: CASSQVGGTEAFF.

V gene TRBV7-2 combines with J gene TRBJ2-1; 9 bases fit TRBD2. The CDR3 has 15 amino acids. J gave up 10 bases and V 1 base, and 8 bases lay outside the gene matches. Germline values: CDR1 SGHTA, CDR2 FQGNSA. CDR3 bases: TGTGCCAGCAGCTTAGGCGGGGGGGCCGGGGCCGAGCAGTTCTTC. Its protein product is CASSLGGGAGAEQFF.

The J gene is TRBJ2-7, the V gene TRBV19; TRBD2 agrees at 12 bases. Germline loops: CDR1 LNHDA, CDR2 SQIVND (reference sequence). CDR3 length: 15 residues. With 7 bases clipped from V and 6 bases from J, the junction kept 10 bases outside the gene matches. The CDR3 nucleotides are TGTGCCAGTAAAACGACTAGCGGGAGTGGGGCCGAGCAGTACTTC. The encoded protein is CASKTTSGSGAEQYF.

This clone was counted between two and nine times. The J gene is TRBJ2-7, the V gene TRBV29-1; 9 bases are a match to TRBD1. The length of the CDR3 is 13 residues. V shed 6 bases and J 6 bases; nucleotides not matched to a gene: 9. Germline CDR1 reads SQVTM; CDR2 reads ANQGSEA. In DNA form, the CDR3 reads TGCAGCGTCCTAAGACAGGGGGTCGGCGAGCAGTACTTC. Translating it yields CSVLRQGVGEQYF.

CDR3 in DNA: TGTGCCAGCAGCTTAGCGTCCCCCGGTGAAGCTTTCTTT. This codes for CASSLASPGEAFF. V gene TRBV7-8 combines with J gene TRBJ1-1; no clear D gene. The germline V and J ends were trimmed by 0 bases and 7 bases, with 9 bases remaining between them. This CDR3 region has 13 residues. In germline, CDR1 is SGHVS, CDR2 FQNEAQ.

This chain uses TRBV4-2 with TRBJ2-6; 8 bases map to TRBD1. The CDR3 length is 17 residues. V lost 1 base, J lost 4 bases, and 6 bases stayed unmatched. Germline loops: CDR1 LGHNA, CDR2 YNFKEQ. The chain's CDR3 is CASSQVRTGFGANVLTF. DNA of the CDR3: TGTGCCAGCAGCCAAGTCCGGACAGGGTTCGGGGCCAACGTCCTGACTTTC.

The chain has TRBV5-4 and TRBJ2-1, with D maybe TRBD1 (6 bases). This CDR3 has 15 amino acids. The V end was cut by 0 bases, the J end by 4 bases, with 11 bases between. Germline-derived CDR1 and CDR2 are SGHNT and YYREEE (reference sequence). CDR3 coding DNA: TGTGCCAGCAGCTTGGTACGGGACACGTACAATGAGCAGTTCTTC. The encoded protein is CASSLVRDTYNEQFF.

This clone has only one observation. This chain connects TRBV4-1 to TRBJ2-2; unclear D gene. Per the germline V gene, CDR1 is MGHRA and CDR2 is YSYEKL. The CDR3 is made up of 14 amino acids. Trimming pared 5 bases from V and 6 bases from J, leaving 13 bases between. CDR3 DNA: TGCGCCAGCAGCACCCAGCTAGGTGCCGGGGAGCTGTTTTTT. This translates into CASSTQLGAGELFF.

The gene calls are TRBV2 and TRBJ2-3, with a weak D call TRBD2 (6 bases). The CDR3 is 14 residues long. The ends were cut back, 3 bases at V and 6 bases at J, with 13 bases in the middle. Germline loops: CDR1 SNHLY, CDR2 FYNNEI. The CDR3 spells CASSDLGGSDTQYF. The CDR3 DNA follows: TGTGCCAGCAGTGATCTCGGAGGGAGCGATACGCAGTATTTT.

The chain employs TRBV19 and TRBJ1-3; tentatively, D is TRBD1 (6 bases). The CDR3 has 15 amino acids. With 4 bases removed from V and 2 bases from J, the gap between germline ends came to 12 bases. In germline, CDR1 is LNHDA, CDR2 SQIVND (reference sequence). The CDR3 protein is CASSTQQGAGNTIYF. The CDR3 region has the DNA TGTGCCAGTAGTACTCAACAGGGAGCTGGAAACACCATATATTTT.

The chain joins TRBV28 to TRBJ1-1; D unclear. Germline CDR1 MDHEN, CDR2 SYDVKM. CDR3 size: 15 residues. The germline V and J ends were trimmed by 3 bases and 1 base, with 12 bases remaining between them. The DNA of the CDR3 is TGTGCCAGCAGTTTCCATAGGGCGGGGAACACTGAAGCTTTCTTT. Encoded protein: CASSFHRAGNTEAFF.

The CDR3 DNA sequence: TGTGCCAGCACCGGACTCGCCCCCTATGGCTACACCTTC. This sequence encodes CASTGLAPYGYTF. V gene TRBV5-8 combines with J gene TRBJ1-2; D ambiguous. From germline, CDR1 is SGHTS and CDR2 YDEGEE. CDR3 size: 13 residues. V shed 6 bases and J shed 4 bases, with 13 bases lying between them. The full variable domain, rest sourced from reference TRBV5-8 and TRBJ1-2, is EAGVTQSPTHLIKTRGQQATLRCSPISGHTSVYWYQQALGLGLQFLLWYDEGEERNRGNFPPRFSGRQFPNYSSELNVNALELEDSALYLCASTGLAPYGYTFGSGTRLTVV.

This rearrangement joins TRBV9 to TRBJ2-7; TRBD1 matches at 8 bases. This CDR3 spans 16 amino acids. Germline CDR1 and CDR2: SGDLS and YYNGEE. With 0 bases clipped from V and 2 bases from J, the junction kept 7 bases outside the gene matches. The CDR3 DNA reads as TGTGCCAGCAGCGTAGGGGGGACAGGTCCACCCTACGAGCAGTACTTC. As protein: CASSVGGTGPPYEQYF.

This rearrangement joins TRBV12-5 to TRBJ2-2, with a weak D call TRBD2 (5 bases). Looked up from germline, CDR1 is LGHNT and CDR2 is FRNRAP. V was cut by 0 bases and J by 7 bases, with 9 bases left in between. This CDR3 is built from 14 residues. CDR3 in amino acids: CASGLVEGSGELFF. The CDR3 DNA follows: TGTGCTAGTGGTTTGGTAGAGGGAAGCGGGGAGCTGTTTTTT.

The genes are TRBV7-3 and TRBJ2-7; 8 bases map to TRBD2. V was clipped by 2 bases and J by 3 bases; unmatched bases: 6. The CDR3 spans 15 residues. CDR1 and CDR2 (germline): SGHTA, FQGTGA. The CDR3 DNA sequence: TGTGCCAGCAGCTTATGTTCTAGCGGGCACTACGAGCAGTACTTC. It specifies CASSLCSSGHYEQYF.

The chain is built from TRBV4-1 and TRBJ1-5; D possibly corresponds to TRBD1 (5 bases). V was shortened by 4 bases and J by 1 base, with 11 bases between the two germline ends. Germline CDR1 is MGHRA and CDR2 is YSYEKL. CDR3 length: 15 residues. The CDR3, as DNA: TGCGCCAGCAGCCTGGGGCCTAAGAGCAATCAGCCCCAGCATTTT. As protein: CASSLGPKSNQPQHF.

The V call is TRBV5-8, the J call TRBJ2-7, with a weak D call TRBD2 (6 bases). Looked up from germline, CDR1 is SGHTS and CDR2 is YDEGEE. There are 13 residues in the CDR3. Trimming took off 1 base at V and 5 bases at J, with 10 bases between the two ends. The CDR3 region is CASSLISGDEQYF. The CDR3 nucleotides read TGTGCCAGCAGCTTGATCTCGGGAGACGAGCAGTACTTC.

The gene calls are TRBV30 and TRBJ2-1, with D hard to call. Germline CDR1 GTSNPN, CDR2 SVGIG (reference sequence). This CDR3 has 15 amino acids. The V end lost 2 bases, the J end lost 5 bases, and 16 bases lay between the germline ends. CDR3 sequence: CAWSWANLSDNEQFF. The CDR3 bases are TGTGCCTGGAGTTGGGCAAACTTATCGGACAATGAGCAGTTCTTC.

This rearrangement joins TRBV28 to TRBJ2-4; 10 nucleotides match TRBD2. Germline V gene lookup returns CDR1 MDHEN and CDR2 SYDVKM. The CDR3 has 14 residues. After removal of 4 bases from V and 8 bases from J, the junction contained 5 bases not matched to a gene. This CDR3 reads CASSSGTSEYIQYF. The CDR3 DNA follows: TGTGCCAGCAGTTCCGGGACTAGCGAGTACATTCAGTACTTC.

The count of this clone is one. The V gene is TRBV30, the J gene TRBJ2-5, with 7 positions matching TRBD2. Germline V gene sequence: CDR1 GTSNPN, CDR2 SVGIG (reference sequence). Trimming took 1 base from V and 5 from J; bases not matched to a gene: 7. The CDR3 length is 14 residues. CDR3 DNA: TGTGCCTGGAGTGCGGGGGGTCGTGAGGAGACCCAGTACTTC. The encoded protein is CAWSAGGREETQYF. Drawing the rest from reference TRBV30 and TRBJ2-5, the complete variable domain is SQTIHQWPATLVQPVGSPLSLECTVEGTSNPNLYWYRQAAGRGLQLLFYSVGIGQISSEVPQNLSASRPQDRQFILSSKKLLLSDSGFYLCAWSAGGREETQYFGPGTRLLVL.

CDR3 bases: TGTGCCAGCAGTTACTCGGTACAGGGGAAGGTTGAAGCTTTCTTT. Translated: CASSYSVQGKVEAFF. The chain is built from TRBV6-5 and TRBJ1-1; 7 bases map to TRBD1. Losses at the gene ends were 0 bases for V and 7 bases for J; bases not matched to a gene: 8. The CDR3 consists of 15 residues. The germline gives CDR1 MNHEY, CDR2 SVGAGI.

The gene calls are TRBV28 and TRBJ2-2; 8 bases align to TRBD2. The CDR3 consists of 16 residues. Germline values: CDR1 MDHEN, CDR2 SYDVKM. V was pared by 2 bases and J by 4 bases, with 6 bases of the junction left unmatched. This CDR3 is CASSLSGSQGTGELFF. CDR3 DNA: TGTGCCAGCAGTTTAAGCGGGAGTCAGGGCACCGGGGAGCTGTTTTTT.